Shown below are 18 T cell receptor beta chains from a single sample sequenced in a study of blood T cell repertoires in COVID-19. TCRdb's copy holds only in-frame clones and misses some; the assay was immunoSEQ multiplex PCR. The table has 240,000 or so clones, approximately 84% seen once. Sequenced input: peripheral blood. These TCRs come from a woman aged 80 or over with acute or convalescent COVID-19.

This clone was found a few times. This chain connects TRBV6-5 to TRBJ1-5; weak D call: TRBD1 (6 bases). CDR3 length: 14 residues. V lost 9 bases to trimming and J lost 0 bases, with 12 bases between them. Germline V gene lookup returns CDR1 MNHEY and CDR2 SVGAGI. In nucleotides, the CDR3 is TGTGCCAGTAGGGACATAAATAGCAATCAGCCCCAGCATTTT. This gives the protein CASRDINSNQPQHF.

The rearrangement uses TRBV9 and TRBJ2-7, with 8 nucleotides matching TRBD1. This CDR3 region has 15 residues. Germline CDR1 SGDLS, CDR2 YYNGEE. V lost 0 bases and J lost 4; bases outside the gene matches: 6. DNA for the CDR3: TGTGCCAGCAGCGTAGTGGCAGGGGGCTCGTACGAGCAGTACTTC. Translated: CASSVVAGGSYEQYF.

There are a few counts of this clone. The rearrangement uses TRBV11-3 and TRBJ2-1, with a tentative D call TRBD2 (7 bases). Germline values: CDR1 SGHNT, CDR2 YENEEA. The CDR3 loop spans 14 amino acids. The ends were cut back, 3 bases at V and 7 bases at J, with 13 bases in the middle. CDR3 amino acids: CASSFEGGKNEQFF. The CDR3 DNA sequence: TGTGCCAGCAGCTTTGAGGGGGGGAAAAATGAGCAGTTCTTC.

To note about this clone: Other DNA sequences within the sample encode an identical CDR3. This chain joins TRBV28 and TRBJ1-1, with 11 bases lining up with TRBD1. J lost 3 bases, V lost 8 bases, and 8 bases had no gene match. Germline lookup yields CDR1 MDHEN and CDR2 SYDVKM. This CDR3 has 15 amino acids. CDR3 DNA: TGTGCCAGCGGCGGGGGGACAGGGGGGGACACTGAAGCTTTCTTT. Encoded protein: CASGGGTGGDTEAFF.

The chain has TRBV9 and TRBJ1-2; 12 bases are shared with TRBD1. CDR1 and CDR2 (germline): SGDLS, YYNGEE. J was trimmed by 2 bases and V by 4 bases; bases with no gene match: 9. The length of the CDR3 is 17 residues. The CDR3 is CASSPRGQGAANYGYTF. CDR3 nucleotides: TGTGCCAGCAGCCCCCGGGGACAGGGGGCGGCCAACTATGGCTACACCTTC.

This chain uses TRBV27 with TRBJ2-3; 9 nucleotides agree with TRBD2. J lost 4 bases, V lost 8 bases, and 7 bases had no gene match. The germline V gene has CDR1 MNHEY and CDR2 SMNVEV (reference sequence). The CDR3 extends over 14 amino acids. The CDR3 DNA follows: TGTGCCAGCGCAGGTAGCGGGAGACCAGATACGCAGTATTTT. The encoded protein is CASAGSGRPDTQYF.

The chain is built from TRBV3-1 (or the pseudogene TRBV3-2) and TRBJ2-5; 8 nucleotides agree with TRBD2. This CDR3 is built from 15 residues. The germline gives CDR1 LGHDT, CDR2 YNNKEL (reference sequence). Trimming at V came to 1 base and at J to 6 bases, leaving 7 bases not matched to a gene. The CDR3 bases are TGTGCCAGCAGCCAAGCCGGGGGGGGCGCTAAGACCCAGTACTTC. Translation: CASSQAGGGAKTQYF.

This sequence joins TRBV19 and TRBJ2-3, with D possibly TRBD2 on 6 matching bases. The V end was cut by 4 bases, the J end by 1 base, with 15 bases between. The V gene's germline CDR1 is LNHDA and CDR2 SQIVND (reference sequence). CDR3 size: 16 residues. The CDR3 protein is CASSSWETRGTDTQYF. As DNA, the CDR3 is TGTGCCAGTAGTAGTTGGGAGACTAGGGGCACAGATACGCAGTATTTT.

The chain's CDR3 is CASSLVAENSPLHF. The CDR3 DNA reads TGTGCCAGCAGCTTGGTAGCAGAAAATTCACCCCTCCACTTT. V gene TRBV5-5 combines with J gene TRBJ1-6; D is ambiguous. The V end was cut by 0 bases, the J end by 7 bases, with 8 bases between. This CDR3 spans 14 amino acids. Per the germline V gene, CDR1 is SGHKS and CDR2 is YYEKEE (reference sequence).

This clone was seen a few times. The V gene is TRBV7-3, the J gene TRBJ1-6; D remains ambiguous. Germline CDR1 SGHTA, CDR2 FQGTGA. The CDR3 runs 14 residues. V lost 1 base to trimming and J lost 5 bases, with 6 bases between them. This CDR3 is CASSLNNNNSPLHF. CDR3 coding DNA: TGTGCCAGCAGCTTAAATAATAATAATTCACCCCTCCACTTT.

This clone has just one count. The chain carries TRBV9 and TRBJ2-3; D not certain. Per the germline V gene, CDR1 is SGDLS and CDR2 is YYNGEE. Trimming took 3 bases from V and 2 from J, leaving 4 bases between them. This CDR3 has 12 residues. The CDR3 region is CASSDYTDTQYF. For the CDR3, the DNA is TGTGCCAGCAGCGACTACACAGATACGCAGTATTTT.

The rearrangement uses TRBV7-8 and TRBJ1-2; perhaps TRBD1 as D (5 bases). Germline CDR1 and CDR2: SGHVS and FQNEAQ. The CDR3 sequence is 16 residues long. V dropped 2 bases and J dropped 5 bases, with 18 bases sitting between them. CDR3 residues: CASSLRGRDLGYGYTF. The CDR3 nucleotides read TGTGCCAGCAGCTTAAGGGGCAGGGATCTAGGTTATGGCTACACCTTC.

The CDR3 region has the DNA TGTGCCAGTACGGAGGGAGCGCACTCCTACAATGAGCAGTTCTTC. Translated, it gives CASTEGAHSYNEQFF. This chain links TRBV19 with TRBJ2-1, with D perhaps matching TRBD2 (6 bases). V was clipped by 7 bases and J by 0 bases, with 13 bases between them. The CDR3 has 15 amino acids. Germline V gene data show CDR1 as LNHDA and CDR2 as SQIVND (reference sequence).

The rearrangement uses TRBV3-1 (or the pseudogene TRBV3-2) and TRBJ2-3; D gene unclear. Trimming removed 5 bases at V and 5 bases at J, with 14 bases between. Per germline, CDR1 LGHDT and CDR2 YNNKEL (reference sequence). This CDR3 contains 14 residues. CDR3 region: CASSSLGFEDTQYF. Here the CDR3 DNA reads TGTGCCAGCAGCTCCCTAGGTTTCGAAGATACGCAGTATTTT.

This clone was found once. The gene calls are TRBV7-9 and TRBJ1-1; TRBD1 is a possible D gene (5 bases). The CDR3 loop spans 13 amino acids. Germline V gene data show CDR1 as SEHNR and CDR2 as FQNEAQ (reference sequence). Trimming took 4 bases from V and 3 from J, leaving 9 bases between them. This CDR3 reads CASSSREDTEAFF. In DNA form, the CDR3 reads TGTGCCAGCAGCTCCAGGGAGGACACTGAAGCTTTCTTT.

This rearrangement joins TRBV7-8 to TRBJ1-1; D uncertain. CDR3 length: 12 residues. Per germline, CDR1 SGHVS and CDR2 FQNEAQ. V lost 5 bases and J 8 bases, leaving 12 bases between the germline ends. Here the CDR3 DNA reads TGTGCCAGCAGCCTAACACAGATGGAAGCTTTCTTT. It codes for CASSLTQMEAFF. The complete variable domain, with remaining parts taken from reference TRBV7-8 and TRBJ1-1, reads GAGVSQSPRYKVAKRGQDVALRCDPISGHVSLFWYQQALGQGPEFLTYFQNEAQLDKSGLPSDRFFAERPEGSVSTLKIQRTQQEDSAVYLCASSLTQMEAFFGQGTRLTVV.

The gene calls are TRBV9 and TRBJ2-1, with TRBD2 matching over 9 bases. Germline CDR1 is SGDLS and CDR2 is YYNGEE. The CDR3 length is 15 residues. V lost 4 bases, J lost 0 bases, and 2 bases stayed unmatched. The CDR3 loop reads CASSMTSGSYNEQFF. The CDR3 region has the DNA TGTGCCAGCAGCATGACTAGCGGCTCCTACAATGAGCAGTTCTTC.

As for this clone: The identical CDR3 is also encoded by other nucleotide sequences in the sample. V gene TRBV6-5 combines with J gene TRBJ1-2, with D perhaps matching TRBD1 (5 bases). Trimming removed 3 bases from V and 2 bases from J, with 10 bases in between. Germline V CDR1 and CDR2: MNHEY, SVGAGI. The CDR3 contains 14 residues. CDR3 in amino acids: CASSYRDRNYGYTF. CDR3 DNA sequence: TGTGCCAGCAGTTATAGAGACAGAAACTATGGCTACACCTTC.